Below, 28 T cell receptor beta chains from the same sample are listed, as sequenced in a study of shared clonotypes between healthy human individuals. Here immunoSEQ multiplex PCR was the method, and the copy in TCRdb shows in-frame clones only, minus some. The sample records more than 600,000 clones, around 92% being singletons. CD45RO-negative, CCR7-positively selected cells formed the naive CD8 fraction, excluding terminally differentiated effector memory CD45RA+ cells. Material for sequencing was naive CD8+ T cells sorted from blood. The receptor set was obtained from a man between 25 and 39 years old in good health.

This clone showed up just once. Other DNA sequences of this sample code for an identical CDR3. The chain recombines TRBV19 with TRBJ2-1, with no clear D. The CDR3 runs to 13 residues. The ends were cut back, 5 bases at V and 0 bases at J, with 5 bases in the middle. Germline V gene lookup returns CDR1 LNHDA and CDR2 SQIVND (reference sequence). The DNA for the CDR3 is TGTGCCAGTAGTTTGACCTCCTACAATGAGCAGTTCTTC. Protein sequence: CASSLTSYNEQFF.

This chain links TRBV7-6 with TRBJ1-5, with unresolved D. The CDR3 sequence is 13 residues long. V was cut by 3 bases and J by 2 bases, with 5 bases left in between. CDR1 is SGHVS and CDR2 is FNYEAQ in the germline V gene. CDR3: CASSFGGNQPQHF. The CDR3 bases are TGTGCCAGCAGCTTTGGGGGCAATCAGCCCCAGCATTTT.

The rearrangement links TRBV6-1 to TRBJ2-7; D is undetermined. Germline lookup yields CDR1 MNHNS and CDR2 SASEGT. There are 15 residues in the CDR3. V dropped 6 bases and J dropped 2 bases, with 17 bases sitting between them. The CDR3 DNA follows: TGTGCCAGCAGAGATAGAGACGTTATTCCCTACGAGCAGTACTTC. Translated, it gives CASRDRDVIPYEQYF.

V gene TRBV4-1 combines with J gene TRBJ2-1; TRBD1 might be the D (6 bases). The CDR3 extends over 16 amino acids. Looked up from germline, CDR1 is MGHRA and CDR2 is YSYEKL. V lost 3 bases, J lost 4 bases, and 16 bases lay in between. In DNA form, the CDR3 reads TGCGCCAGCAGCCACCAAGAGGGACACGGATACAATGAGCAGTTCTTC. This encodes CASSHQEGHGYNEQFF.

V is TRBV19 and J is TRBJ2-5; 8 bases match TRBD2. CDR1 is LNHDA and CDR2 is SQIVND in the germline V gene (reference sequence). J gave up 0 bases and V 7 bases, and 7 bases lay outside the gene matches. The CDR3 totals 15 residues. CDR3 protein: CASTLTSANQETQYF. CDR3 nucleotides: TGTGCCAGTACCTTGACTAGCGCCAACCAAGAGACCCAGTACTTC.

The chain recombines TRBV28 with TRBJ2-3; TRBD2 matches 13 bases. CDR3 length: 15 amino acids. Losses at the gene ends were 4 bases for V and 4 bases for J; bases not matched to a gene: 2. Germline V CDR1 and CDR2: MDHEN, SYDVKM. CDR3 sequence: CASSWTSGSPDTQYF. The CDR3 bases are TGTGCCAGCAGTTGGACTAGCGGGAGTCCAGATACGCAGTATTTT.

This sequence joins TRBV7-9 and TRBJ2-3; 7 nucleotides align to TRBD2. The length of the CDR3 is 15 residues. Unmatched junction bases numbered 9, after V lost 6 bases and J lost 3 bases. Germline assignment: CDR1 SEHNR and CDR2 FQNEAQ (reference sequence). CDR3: CASRSRWEGTDTQYF. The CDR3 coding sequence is TGTGCCAGCAGGTCCCGGTGGGAGGGAACAGATACGCAGTATTTT.

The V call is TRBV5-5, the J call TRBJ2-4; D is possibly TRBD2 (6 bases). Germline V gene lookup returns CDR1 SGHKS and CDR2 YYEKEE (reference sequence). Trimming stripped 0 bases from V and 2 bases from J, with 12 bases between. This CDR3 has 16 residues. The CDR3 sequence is CASSLDREDSKNIQYF. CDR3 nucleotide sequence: TGTGCCAGCAGCTTGGATAGGGAGGATTCCAAAAACATTCAGTACTTC.

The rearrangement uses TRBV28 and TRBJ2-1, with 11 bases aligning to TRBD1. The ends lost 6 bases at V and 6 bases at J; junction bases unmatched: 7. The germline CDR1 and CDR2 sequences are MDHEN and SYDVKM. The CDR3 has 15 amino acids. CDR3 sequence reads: CASSPSGQGVNEQFF. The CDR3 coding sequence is TGTGCCAGCAGCCCGTCGGGACAGGGGGTCAATGAGCAGTTCTTC.

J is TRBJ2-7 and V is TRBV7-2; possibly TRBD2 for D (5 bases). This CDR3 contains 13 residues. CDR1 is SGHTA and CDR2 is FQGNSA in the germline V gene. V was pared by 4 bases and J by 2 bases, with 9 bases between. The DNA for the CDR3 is TGTGCCAGCAGCTATCCGGGAACCTACGAGCAGTACTTC. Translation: CASSYPGTYEQYF.

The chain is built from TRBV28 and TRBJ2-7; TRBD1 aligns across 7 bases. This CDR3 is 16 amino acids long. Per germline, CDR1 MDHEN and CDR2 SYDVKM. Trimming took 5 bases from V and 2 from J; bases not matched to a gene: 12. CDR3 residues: CASSPHRDSLTYEQYF. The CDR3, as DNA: TGTGCCAGCAGTCCTCACCGGGACAGCCTTACCTACGAGCAGTACTTC.

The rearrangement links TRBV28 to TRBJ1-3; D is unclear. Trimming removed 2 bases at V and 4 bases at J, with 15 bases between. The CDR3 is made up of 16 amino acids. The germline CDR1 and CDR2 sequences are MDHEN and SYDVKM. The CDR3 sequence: CASSLHQAGSGNTIYF. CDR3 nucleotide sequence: TGTGCCAGCAGTTTACACCAGGCAGGTTCAGGAAACACCATATATTTT.

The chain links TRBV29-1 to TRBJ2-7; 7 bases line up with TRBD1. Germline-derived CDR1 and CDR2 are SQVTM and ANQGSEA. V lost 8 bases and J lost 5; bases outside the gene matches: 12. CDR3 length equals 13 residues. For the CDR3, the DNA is TGCAGCTTTCGACAGGGTATAGTGAACGAGCAGTACTTC. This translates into CSFRQGIVNEQYF.

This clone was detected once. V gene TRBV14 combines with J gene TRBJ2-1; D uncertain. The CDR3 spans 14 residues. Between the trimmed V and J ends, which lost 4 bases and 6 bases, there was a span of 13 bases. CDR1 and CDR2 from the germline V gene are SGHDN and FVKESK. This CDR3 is CASSPLTEPNEQFF. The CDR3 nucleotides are TGTGCCAGCAGCCCCCTGACCGAGCCCAATGAGCAGTTCTTC.

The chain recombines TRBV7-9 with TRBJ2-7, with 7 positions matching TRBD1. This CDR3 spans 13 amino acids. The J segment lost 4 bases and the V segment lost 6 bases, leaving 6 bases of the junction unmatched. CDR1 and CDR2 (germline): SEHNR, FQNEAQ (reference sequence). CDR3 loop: CASSHRDSYEQYF. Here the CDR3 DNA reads TGTGCCAGCAGTCACCGGGACAGTTACGAGCAGTACTTC.

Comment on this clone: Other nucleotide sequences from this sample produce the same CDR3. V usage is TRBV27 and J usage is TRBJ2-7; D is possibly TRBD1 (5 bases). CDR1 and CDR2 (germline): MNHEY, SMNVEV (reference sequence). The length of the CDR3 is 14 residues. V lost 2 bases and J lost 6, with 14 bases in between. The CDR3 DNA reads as TGTGCCAGCAGTTTACGCGGCAGGGTAGGCGAGCAGTACTTC. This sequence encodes CASSLRGRVGEQYF.

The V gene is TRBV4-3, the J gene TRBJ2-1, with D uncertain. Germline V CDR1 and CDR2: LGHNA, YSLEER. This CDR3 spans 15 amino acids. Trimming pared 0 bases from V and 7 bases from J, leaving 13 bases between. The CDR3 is CASSQDGVEPNEQFF. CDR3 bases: TGCGCCAGCAGCCAAGATGGGGTAGAACCAAATGAGCAGTTCTTC.

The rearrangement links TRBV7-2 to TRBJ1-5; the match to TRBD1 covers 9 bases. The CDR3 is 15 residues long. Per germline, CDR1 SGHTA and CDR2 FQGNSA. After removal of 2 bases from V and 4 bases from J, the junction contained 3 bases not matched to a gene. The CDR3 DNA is TGTGCCAGCAGCTTAAGGACAGGGGCTAATCAGCCCCAGCATTTT. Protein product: CASSLRTGANQPQHF.

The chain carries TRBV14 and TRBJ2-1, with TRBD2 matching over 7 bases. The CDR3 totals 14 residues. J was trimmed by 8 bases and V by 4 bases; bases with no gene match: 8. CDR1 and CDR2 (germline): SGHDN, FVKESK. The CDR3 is CASSPEGRGDEQFF. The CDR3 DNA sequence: TGTGCCAGCAGCCCCGAGGGTCGGGGGGATGAGCAGTTCTTC.

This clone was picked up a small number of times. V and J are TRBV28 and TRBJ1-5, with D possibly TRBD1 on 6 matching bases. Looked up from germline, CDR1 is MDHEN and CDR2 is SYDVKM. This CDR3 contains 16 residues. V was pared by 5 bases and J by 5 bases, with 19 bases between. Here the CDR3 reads CASSPGWRQAHQPQHF. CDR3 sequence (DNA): TGTGCCAGCAGTCCCGGTTGGCGACAGGCCCATCAGCCCCAGCATTTT.

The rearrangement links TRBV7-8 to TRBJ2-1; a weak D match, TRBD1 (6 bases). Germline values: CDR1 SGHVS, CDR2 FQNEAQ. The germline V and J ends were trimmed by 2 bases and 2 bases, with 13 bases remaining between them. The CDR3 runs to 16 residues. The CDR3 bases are TGTGCCAGCAGCTTACCGGGACATAGGCCCTACAATGAGCAGTTCTTC. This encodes CASSLPGHRPYNEQFF.

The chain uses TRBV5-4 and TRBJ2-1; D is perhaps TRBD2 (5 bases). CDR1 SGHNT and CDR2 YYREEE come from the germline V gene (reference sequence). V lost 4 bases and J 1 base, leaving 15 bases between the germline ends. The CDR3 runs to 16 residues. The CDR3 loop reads CASSRTEIVSYNEQFF. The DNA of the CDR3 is TGTGCCAGCAGCCGGACTGAAATTGTGTCCTACAATGAGCAGTTCTTC.

The CDR3 coding sequence is TGTGCCAGCAGCCCCAGTTATACCGGGGAGCTGTTTTTT. Its translation is CASSPSYTGELFF. The chain joins TRBV6-5 to TRBJ2-2; no firm D call. The CDR3 sequence is 13 residues long. CDR1 and CDR2 (germline): MNHEY, SVGAGI. V shed 6 bases and J shed 5 bases, with 10 bases lying between them.

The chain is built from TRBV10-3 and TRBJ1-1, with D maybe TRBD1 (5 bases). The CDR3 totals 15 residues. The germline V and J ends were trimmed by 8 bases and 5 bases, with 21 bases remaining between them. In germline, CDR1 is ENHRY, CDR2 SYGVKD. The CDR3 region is CAIAEGQGGITEAFF. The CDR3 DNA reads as TGTGCCATCGCCGAGGGCCAGGGCGGTATAACTGAAGCTTTCTTT.

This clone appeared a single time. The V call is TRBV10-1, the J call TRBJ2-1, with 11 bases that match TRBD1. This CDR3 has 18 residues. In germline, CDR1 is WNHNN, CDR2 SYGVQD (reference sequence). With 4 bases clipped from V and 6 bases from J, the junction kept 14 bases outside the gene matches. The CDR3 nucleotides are TGCGCCAGCAGTGGGTCTTTCCGGGGGACAGGGGGACTCAATGAGCAGTTCTTC. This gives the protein CASSGSFRGTGGLNEQFF.

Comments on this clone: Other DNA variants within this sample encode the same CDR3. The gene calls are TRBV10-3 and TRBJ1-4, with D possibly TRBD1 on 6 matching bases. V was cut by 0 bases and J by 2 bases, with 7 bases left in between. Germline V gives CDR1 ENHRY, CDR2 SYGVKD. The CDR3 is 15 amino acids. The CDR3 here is CAISESGATNEKLFF. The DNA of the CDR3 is TGTGCCATCAGTGAGTCGGGGGCGACTAATGAAAAACTGTTTTTT.

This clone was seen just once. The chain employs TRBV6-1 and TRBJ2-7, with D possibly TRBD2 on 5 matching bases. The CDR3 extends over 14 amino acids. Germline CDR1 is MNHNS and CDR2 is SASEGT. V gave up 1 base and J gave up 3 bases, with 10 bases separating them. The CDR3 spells CASSEVSGFYEQYF. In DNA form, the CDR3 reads TGTGCCAGCAGTGAAGTCAGCGGATTCTACGAGCAGTACTTC.

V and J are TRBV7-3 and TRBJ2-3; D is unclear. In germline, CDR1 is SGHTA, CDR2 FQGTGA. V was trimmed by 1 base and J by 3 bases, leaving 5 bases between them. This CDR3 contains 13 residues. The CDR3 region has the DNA TGTGCCAGCAGCTTAAGCGTGACAGATACGCAGTATTTT. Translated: CASSLSVTDTQYF.